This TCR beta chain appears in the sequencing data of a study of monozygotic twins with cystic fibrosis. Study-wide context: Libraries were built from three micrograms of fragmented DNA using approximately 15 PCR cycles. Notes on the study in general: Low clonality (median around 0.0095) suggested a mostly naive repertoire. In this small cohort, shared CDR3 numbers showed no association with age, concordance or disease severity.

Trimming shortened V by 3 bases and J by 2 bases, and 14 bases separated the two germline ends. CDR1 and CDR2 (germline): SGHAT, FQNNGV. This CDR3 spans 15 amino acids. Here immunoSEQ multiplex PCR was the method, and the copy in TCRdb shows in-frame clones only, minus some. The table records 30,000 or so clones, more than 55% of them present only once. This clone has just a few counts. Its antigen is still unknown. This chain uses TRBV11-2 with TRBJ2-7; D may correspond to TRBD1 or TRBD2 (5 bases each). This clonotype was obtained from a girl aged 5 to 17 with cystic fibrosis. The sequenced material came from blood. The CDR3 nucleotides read TGTGCCAGCAGCTTTAGGGGCGGGCACCCCTACGAGCAGTACGTC. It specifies CASSFRGGHPYEQYV.